This T cell receptor beta chain was found in a study of post-analysis software for immune sequencing data. Study summary: The disease courses spanned relapsing-remitting, secondary progressive and progressive-relapsing forms of multiple sclerosis. Overall study results and limits: Diversity measured as normalized Chao1 was significantly lower in multiple sclerosis patients than in controls. The study found TRBV5-6, TRBV5-1 and TRBV20-1 among a few TRBV segments more frequent in patients than controls.

The V gene end was trimmed by 1 base and the J gene end by 8 bases; junction bases not matched to a gene: 17. There are 19 residues in the CDR3. CDR1 is LGHNA and CDR2 is YNFKEQ in the germline V gene. Every TCR beta cDNA library bore unique molecular identifiers. T cells numbering roughly 0.9 to 10 million yielded cDNA molecules that totaled about 500,000. TCRdb re-derived calls from the PCR reads in MiXCR, one entry per CDR3 protein. This repertoire shows 150,000 or so distinct CDR3 sequences, 30% to 45% found once; its top ten account for under 30%. The sample holds a few counts of this clonotype. Antigen: not known.

The sequences come from blood, collected after autologous hematopoietic stem cell transplantation. The rearrangement links TRBV4-2 to TRBJ2-1; TRBD2 matches at 10 bases. The clonotype comes from a girl between 5 and 17 years old with multiple sclerosis. This CDR3 is CASSQVLPLLAGQADEQFF. The CDR3 DNA is TGTGCCAGCAGCCAAGTTCTACCCTTACTAGCGGGACAGGCGGATGAGCAGTTCTTC.